These 24 T cell receptor beta chains were all obtained from the same sample, sequenced in a study of T cell repertoires and Cas9 in healthy adults. Assay: immunoSEQ multiplex PCR; the TCRdb copy retains only in-frame clones and omits some. The table shows some 15,000 clones, with 75% to 90% occurring only once. The sample taken for sequencing was Tregs (CD4+, CD25+, CD127-, CD137-, CD154-) from PBMCs; culture status not recorded. The receptors were sampled from a human donor in good health.

The J gene is TRBJ2-2, the V gene TRBV5-5; the D gene is possibly TRBD1 (5 bases). Germline CDR1 reads SGHKS; CDR2 reads YYEKEE (reference sequence). The CDR3 is 14 residues long. Trimming left V 2 bases short and J 2 bases short, with 7 bases between. DNA of the CDR3: TGTGCCAGCAGCTTTGACAGAAACACCGGGGAGCTGTTTTTT. Protein: CASSFDRNTGELFF.

The chain couples TRBV6-5 to TRBJ2-7; TRBD1 matches at 7 bases. This CDR3 contains 14 residues. Germline V gives CDR1 MNHEY, CDR2 SVGAGI. V shed 5 bases and J 6 bases; nucleotides not matched to a gene: 10. CDR3 sequence: CASSRTGVETEQYF. CDR3 DNA sequence: TGTGCCAGCAGTCGGACAGGCGTGGAGACCGAGCAGTACTTC.

The chain uses TRBV30 and TRBJ1-4; 9 bases are shared with TRBD1. CDR1 and CDR2 (germline): GTSNPN, SVGIG (reference sequence). The CDR3 is made up of 14 amino acids. Unmatched junction bases numbered 6, after V lost 3 bases and J lost 7 bases. DNA for the CDR3: TGTGCCTGGAGCCGGGGGACAGGGTTTGAAAAACTGTTTTTT. This sequence encodes CAWSRGTGFEKLFF. Based on the CDR3 plus reference TRBV30 and TRBJ1-4, the full variable domain is SQTIHQWPATLVQPVGSPLSLECTVEGTSNPNLYWYRQAAGRGLQLLFYSVGIGQISSEVPQNLSASRPQDRQFILSSKKLLLSDSGFYLCAWSRGTGFEKLFFGSGTQLSVL.

The rearrangement uses TRBV30 and TRBJ2-1; 8 nucleotides agree with TRBD2. J gave up 9 bases and V 3 bases, and 1 base lay outside the gene matches. CDR1 is GTSNPN, CDR2 SVGIG, per germline (reference sequence). The CDR3 is made up of 11 amino acids. CDR3 sequence reads: CAWSGGVEQFF. The CDR3 DNA reads as TGTGCCTGGAGCGGGGGGGTTGAGCAGTTCTTC.

The chain uses TRBV6-5 and TRBJ1-2; no definite D call. The CDR3 runs 11 residues. The germline CDR1 and CDR2 sequences are MNHEY and SVGAGI. Trimming cost V 4 bases and J 7 bases, with 7 bases left between them. CDR3 bases: TGTGCCAGCAGTTCCATATCTGGCTACACCTTC. Translating gives CASSSISGYTF.

This chain connects TRBV14 to TRBJ1-1; 7 bases are a match to TRBD1. V shed 4 bases, J shed 1 base, and the junction held 3 bases outside the gene matches. The CDR3 spans 14 residues. Germline lookup yields CDR1 SGHDN and CDR2 FVKESK. The CDR3, as DNA: TGTGCCAGCAGCCCGCACAGGGGGAACACTGAAGCTTTCTTT. This translates into CASSPHRGNTEAFF.

This chain connects TRBV7-9 to TRBJ1-1, with 10 bases lining up with TRBD1. The CDR3 contains 17 residues. The J segment lost 10 bases and the V segment lost 2 bases, leaving 16 bases of the junction unmatched. CDR1 is SEHNR, CDR2 FQNEAQ, per germline (reference sequence). The CDR3 sequence: CASSLTSLRGTGARAFF. In DNA, the CDR3 is TGTGCCAGCAGCTTAACCTCCCTTCGAGGGACAGGGGCGCGAGCTTTCTTT. The full variable domain, in which reference TRBV7-9 and TRBJ1-1 provide the parts outside the CDR3, is DTGVSQNPRHKITKRGQNVTFRCDPISEHNRLYWYRQTLGQGPEFLTYFQNEAQLEKSRLLSDRFSAERPKGSFSTLEIQRTEQGDSAMYLCASSLTSLRGTGARAFFGQGTRLTVV.

The chain is built from TRBV6-1 and TRBJ2-7, with a tentative D call TRBD1 (6 bases). Trimming cost V 5 bases and J 6 bases, with 17 bases left between them. Germline CDR1 is MNHNS and CDR2 is SASEGT. This CDR3 spans 14 amino acids. CDR3 nucleotide sequence: TGTGCCAGCAGTCCCCTGGGCAGACAGGCCGAGCAGTACTTC. Amino acid sequence: CASSPLGRQAEQYF.

The chain has TRBV7-9 and TRBJ1-2; TRBD1 aligns across 11 bases. Germline V gene sequence: CDR1 SEHNR, CDR2 FQNEAQ (reference sequence). The CDR3 extends over 14 amino acids. V dropped 5 bases and J dropped 7; count of bases not matched to a gene: 6. The CDR3 coding sequence is TGTGCCAGCAGCCTTTGGGACAGGGGGGTTGGCTACACCTTC. Its protein is CASSLWDRGVGYTF.

V and J are TRBV28 and TRBJ2-3; a weak D match, TRBD2 (6 bases). V lost 5 bases, J lost 2 bases, and 11 bases lay in between. Germline V gene sequence: CDR1 MDHEN, CDR2 SYDVKM. This CDR3 has 14 amino acids. CDR3 DNA: TGTGCCAGCAGTCGGTGGGGGGTCACAGATACGCAGTATTTT. Its protein is CASSRWGVTDTQYF.

The CDR3, as DNA: TGTGCCAGCAGCCCAATTGAGTGGGTCAGAAACACCATATATTTT. Protein: CASSPIEWVRNTIYF. The chain couples TRBV14 to TRBJ1-3; the D is unclear. The CDR3 is 15 residues long. Germline lookup yields CDR1 SGHDN and CDR2 FVKESK. V was cut by 4 bases and J by 5 bases, with 15 bases left in between.

This chain links TRBV4-2 with TRBJ2-5; D not certain. This CDR3 contains 19 residues. The germline CDR1 and CDR2 sequences are LGHNA and YNFKEQ. Trimming removed 4 bases at V and 3 bases at J, with 27 bases between. The CDR3 DNA reads TGTGCCAGCAGCCCCCAAGTAGAGTTATTTCGTGATTTAAAAGAGACCCAGTACTTC. The encoded protein is CASSPQVELFRDLKETQYF.

The chain has TRBV6-5 and TRBJ2-5; 7 positions agree with TRBD1. The junction had 8 bases not matched to a gene; V was cut back by 7 bases and J by 6 bases. Per germline, CDR1 MNHEY and CDR2 SVGAGI. The length of the CDR3 is 13 residues. The CDR3 DNA reads as TGTGCCAGCACAAAACGACAGGGAAAGACCCAGTACTTC. Protein: CASTKRQGKTQYF.

This chain links TRBV14 with TRBJ2-1; perhaps TRBD1 as D (6 bases). Trimming stripped 4 bases from V and 9 bases from J, with 16 bases between. CDR3 size: 14 residues. Germline V CDR1 and CDR2: SGHDN, FVKESK. The CDR3 DNA sequence: TGTGCCAGCAGCCGCCAACAGGGTATAGCTGAGCAGTTCTTC. This sequence encodes CASSRQQGIAEQFF.

V usage is TRBV25-1 and J usage is TRBJ2-1, with 9 bases fitting TRBD1. V was pared by 6 bases and J by 4 bases, with 10 bases of the junction left unmatched. Germline CDR1 reads MGHDK; CDR2 reads SYGVNS. CDR3 size: 16 residues. CDR3 sequence (DNA): TGTGCCAGCAGGAGCCGCGGGACAGGGCGGTACAATGAGCAGTTCTTC. This encodes CASRSRGTGRYNEQFF.

This rearrangement joins TRBV7-6 to TRBJ2-5, with a tentative D call TRBD1 (6 bases). The V end lost 5 bases, the J end lost 11 bases, and 36 bases lay between the germline ends. Germline CDR1 SGHVS, CDR2 FNYEAQ. The CDR3 contains 19 residues. The CDR3 protein is CASSPQQITSGVLGKEQYF. CDR3 bases: TGTGCCAGCAGCCCGCAACAAATTACCTCAGGGGTCCTCGGTAAGGAGCAGTACTTC.

This clone was seen just once. This rearrangement joins TRBV29-1 to TRBJ2-7; D ambiguous. The CDR3 has 12 amino acids. V was shortened by 1 base and J by 3 bases, with 7 bases between the two germline ends. Germline CDR1 is SQVTM and CDR2 is ANQGSEA. For the CDR3, the DNA is TGCAGCGTTGAAGTACGCCGCTACGAGCAGTACTTC. Amino acid sequence: CSVEVRRYEQYF.

This chain links TRBV18 with TRBJ1-1; D remains ambiguous. This CDR3 region has 13 residues. V lost 3 bases and J lost 2, with 7 bases in between. Germline values: CDR1 KGHSH, CDR2 LQKENI. The CDR3 DNA reads TGTGCCAGCTCACCGAACGGAAACACTGAAGCTTTCTTT. Protein product: CASSPNGNTEAFF. The full variable domain, completed using reference TRBV18 and TRBJ1-1, is NAGVMQNPRHLVRRRGQEARLRCSPMKGHSHVYWYRQLPEEGLKFMVYLQKENIIDESGMPKERFSAEFPKEGPSILRIQQVVRGDSAAYFCASSPNGNTEAFFGQGTRLTVV.

The V call is TRBV23-1, the J call TRBJ2-7, with 8 bases lining up with TRBD1. TRBV23-1 is an open reading frame, and its role is uncertain. The CDR3 length is 18 residues. After removal of 1 base from V and 3 bases from J, the junction contained 14 bases not matched to a gene. The CDR3 DNA follows: TGCGCCAGCAGTCAATACCACCCGACAGGGGCAATTCTCTACGAGCAGTACTTC. Its translation: CASSQYHPTGAILYEQYF.

The rearrangement links TRBV5-5 to TRBJ1-1, with D perhaps TRBD1 (6 bases). V gave up 4 bases and J gave up 0 bases, with 13 bases separating them. The germline gives CDR1 SGHKS, CDR2 YYEKEE (reference sequence). The CDR3 runs to 15 residues. CDR3 in amino acids: CASSQRTGLNTEAFF. As DNA, the CDR3 is TGTGCCAGCAGCCAACGAACAGGGTTGAACACTGAAGCTTTCTTT.

The chain combines TRBV7-2 with TRBJ2-7, with 13 bases matching TRBD2. The germline V gene has CDR1 SGHTA and CDR2 FQGNSA. V dropped 5 bases and J dropped 7; count of bases not matched to a gene: 8. There are 15 residues in the CDR3. The CDR3 loop reads CASSLGLAGLREQYF. CDR3 nucleotide sequence: TGTGCCAGCAGCCTGGGACTAGCGGGGTTGCGGGAGCAGTACTTC.

This clone came up once. The chain uses TRBV4-1 and TRBJ2-7; 11 bases fit TRBD2. Trimming took 0 bases from V and 3 from J; bases not matched to a gene: 10. Germline assignment: CDR1 MGHRA and CDR2 YSYEKL. CDR3 size: 18 residues. CDR3 DNA sequence: TGCGCCAGCAGCCAAGATGTAGCGGGGGGGCCGCGGGACTACGAGCAGTACTTC. It specifies CASSQDVAGGPRDYEQYF.

The gene calls are TRBV19 and TRBJ2-7, with TRBD2 identical over 10 bases. This CDR3 comprises 16 residues. V lost 3 bases to trimming and J lost 3 bases; unmatched junction nucleotides: 8. Germline V lookup: CDR1 LNHDA, CDR2 SQIVND (reference sequence). CDR3 in amino acids: CASSISSGGSSYEQYF. CDR3 sequence (DNA): TGTGCCAGTAGTATTTCTAGCGGGGGATCAAGCTACGAGCAGTACTTC.

The V call is TRBV19, the J call TRBJ1-5; 7 bases fit TRBD1. CDR3 length: 18 amino acids. Germline trimming cut 1 base from V and 4 bases from J; bases unmatched to any gene: 13. In germline, CDR1 is LNHDA, CDR2 SQIVND (reference sequence). The CDR3, as DNA: TGTGCCAGTAGTATAGGCTCGTGGGCTTGGACAGGAAATCAGCCCCAGCATTTT. Protein: CASSIGSWAWTGNQPQHF.